One sample yielded the 21 T cell receptor beta chains listed below, sequenced in a study of PD-1 blockade in classical Hodgkin lymphoma. The method was immunoSEQ multiplex PCR; TCRdb's version includes in-frame clones alone and lacks a portion of them. This sample carries roughly 140,000 clones, nearly 80% of them seen once, and the ten largest clones take 7% to 9.5%. Every patient had relapsed following autologous stem cell transplantation, and cohorts differed in brentuximab vedotin exposure. The starting material was peripheral blood mononuclear cells (PBMCs), obtained before the second cycle of nivolumab. The receptors were sampled from a human donor with classical Hodgkin lymphoma.

This clone showed up just once. V is TRBV28 and J is TRBJ2-1; 8 bases agree with TRBD1. J was trimmed by 3 bases and V by 7 bases; bases with no gene match: 8. CDR3 size: 15 residues. CDR1 and CDR2 (germline): MDHEN, SYDVKM. The CDR3 region has the DNA TGTGCCAGCACCGTCGGAGGACAGGGCTACAATGAGCAGTTCTTC. It yields the protein CASTVGGQGYNEQFF.

The chain employs TRBV10-3 and TRBJ1-1; D possibly corresponds to TRBD1 (5 bases). CDR1 and CDR2 (germline): ENHRY, SYGVKD. Deletions cut 0 bases from V and 0 bases from J, with 17 bases between. CDR3 size: 18 residues. The CDR3 protein is CAISESVGTADMNTEAFF. The CDR3 DNA sequence: TGTGCCATCAGTGAGTCAGTAGGGACGGCCGACATGAACACTGAAGCTTTCTTT.

DNA for the CDR3: TGTGCCAGCAGTTACTCACCCGGTGGGGCCAACGTCCTGACTTTC. This translates into CASSYSPGGANVLTF. The chain couples TRBV6-5 to TRBJ2-6; no firm D call. There are 15 residues in the CDR3. The germline CDR1 and CDR2 sequences are MNHEY and SVGAGI. V was trimmed by 0 bases and J by 3 bases, leaving 6 bases between them.

This rearrangement joins TRBV7-9 to TRBJ2-7, with D possibly being TRBD1 (6 bases). The ends were cut back, 1 base at V and 0 bases at J, with 7 bases in the middle. Germline assignment: CDR1 SEHNR and CDR2 FQNEAQ (reference sequence). The CDR3 spans 14 residues. The chain's CDR3 is CASSLGDNSYEQYF. CDR3 sequence (DNA): TGTGCCAGCAGCTTAGGGGACAACTCCTACGAGCAGTACTTC.

V usage is TRBV2 and J usage is TRBJ2-2, with D possibly TRBD1 on 6 matching bases. Trimming left V 7 bases short and J 6 bases short, with 15 bases between. Germline-derived CDR1 and CDR2 are SNHLY and FYNNEI. CDR3 length equals 14 residues. The CDR3 sequence: CASTQLRGSGELFF. The DNA for the CDR3 is TGTGCCAGCACACAACTGAGGGGGTCCGGGGAGCTGTTTTTT.

This clone has only a few counts. The chain employs TRBV6-5 and TRBJ1-6; maybe TRBD1 (5 bases). Per germline, CDR1 MNHEY and CDR2 SVGAGI. This CDR3 comprises 14 residues. V lost 6 bases and J 4 bases, leaving 10 bases between the germline ends. CDR3 region: CASRGLAYNSPLHF. CDR3 coding DNA: TGTGCCAGCAGGGGACTGGCTTATAATTCACCCCTCCACTTT.

V usage is TRBV10-3 and J usage is TRBJ1-1, with a possible D match to TRBD1 (6 bases). Between the trimmed V and J ends, which lost 2 bases and 4 bases, there was a span of 14 bases. The germline CDR1 and CDR2 sequences are ENHRY and SYGVKD. The CDR3 consists of 15 residues. The CDR3 DNA follows: TGTGCCATCAGTGAGGGCCAGGGAGGGGGCACTGAAGCTTTCTTT. Translated, it gives CAISEGQGGGTEAFF.

In DNA form, the CDR3 reads TGTGCCAGCAGCCCCTGGATGGTTAGAGAGCCCCAGCATTTT. The encoded protein is CASSPWMVREPQHF. This chain links TRBV7-6 with TRBJ1-5, with D unclear. V lost 5 bases to trimming and J lost 8 bases, with 16 bases between them. Germline-derived CDR1 and CDR2 are SGHVS and FNYEAQ. CDR3 length: 14 amino acids. Based on the CDR3 plus reference TRBV7-6 and TRBJ1-5, the full variable domain is GAGVSQSPRYKVTKRGQDVALRCDPISGHVSLYWYRQALGQGPEFLTYFNYEAQQDKSGLPNDRFSAERPEGSISTLTIQRTEQRDSAMYRCASSPWMVREPQHFGDGTRLSIL.

The rearrangement joins TRBV5-1 to TRBJ1-1; TRBD1 aligns across 7 bases. The CDR3 covers 14 residues. From germline, CDR1 is SGHRS and CDR2 YFSETQ. J was trimmed by 4 bases and V by 3 bases; bases with no gene match: 6. DNA of the CDR3: TGCGCCAGCAGCTCAACTCCAGGGGGCACTGAAGCTTTCTTT. This gives the protein CASSSTPGGTEAFF. Looking up the rest from reference TRBV5-1 and TRBJ1-1 gives the full variable domain: KAGVTQTPRYLIKTRGQQVTLSCSPISGHRSVSWYQQTPGQGLQFLFEYFSETQRNKGNFPGRFSGRQFSNSRSEMNVSTLELGDSALYLCASSSTPGGTEAFFGQGTRLTVV.

CDR3 region: CATSRDSGNTIYF. The CDR3 DNA reads as TGTGCCACGAGCAGGGACTCTGGAAACACCATATATTTT. The chain recombines TRBV10-3 with TRBJ1-3; possibly TRBD1 for D (5 bases). CDR1 ENHRY and CDR2 SYGVKD come from the germline V gene. Trimming took 10 bases from V and 0 from J, leaving 10 bases between them. The CDR3 loop spans 13 amino acids.

This clone was picked up one time. This chain uses TRBV9 with TRBJ2-1; the match to TRBD2 covers 12 bases. This CDR3 contains 16 residues. Germline loops: CDR1 SGDLS, CDR2 YYNGEE. V was pared by 3 bases and J by 9 bases, with 10 bases of the junction left unmatched. CDR3 loop: CASSAQLLAGGGEQFF. In nucleotides, the CDR3 is TGTGCCAGCAGCGCGCAACTTCTAGCGGGAGGGGGTGAGCAGTTCTTC.

This sequence joins TRBV10-3 and TRBJ2-1; the D gene is possibly TRBD2 (5 bases). Germline V gene sequence: CDR1 ENHRY, CDR2 SYGVKD. This CDR3 has 16 amino acids. Trimming removed 1 base from V and 0 bases from J, with 10 bases in between. The chain's CDR3 is CAISEYGGSSYNEQFF. DNA for the CDR3: TGTGCCATCAGTGAGTACGGTGGGAGCTCCTACAATGAGCAGTTCTTC.

The chain uses TRBV18 and TRBJ1-4; a weak D match, TRBD1 (5 bases). Germline CDR1 is KGHSH and CDR2 is LQKENI. Trimming took 6 bases from V and 6 from J, leaving 14 bases between them. CDR3 length equals 14 residues. The CDR3 sequence is CASSPQGGDEKLFF. The CDR3, as DNA: TGTGCCAGCTCCCCTCAGGGAGGGGATGAAAAACTGTTTTTT.

The gene calls are TRBV29-1 and TRBJ1-2, with TRBD1 as a possible D gene (6 bases). Germline V lookup: CDR1 SQVTM, CDR2 ANQGSEA. The germline V and J ends were trimmed by 3 bases and 1 base, with 12 bases remaining between them. There are 14 residues in the CDR3. The CDR3 coding sequence is TGCAGCGTTGAGGGCAGGGGAGATAACTATGGCTACACCTTC. Its translation is CSVEGRGDNYGYTF.

The CDR3 DNA reads TGTGCCAGCAGCTGGGACCCGTTCACTGAAGCTTTCTTT. This codes for CASSWDPFTEAFF. J is TRBJ1-1 and V is TRBV7-9; perhaps TRBD1 as D (5 bases). This CDR3 has 13 residues. V was shortened by 4 bases and J by 4 bases, with 10 bases between the two germline ends. The germline V gene has CDR1 SEHNR and CDR2 FQNEAQ (reference sequence). Full variable domain (outside the CDR3, taken from reference TRBV7-9 and TRBJ1-1): DTGVSQNPRHKITKRGQNVTFRCDPISEHNRLYWYRQTLGQGPEFLTYFQNEAQLEKSRLLSDRFSAERPKGSFSTLEIQRTEQGDSAMYLCASSWDPFTEAFFGQGTRLTVV.

The chain couples TRBV5-6 to TRBJ1-1; D perhaps matches TRBD1 (5 bases). In germline, CDR1 is SGHDT, CDR2 YYEEEE. Trimming removed 2 bases from V and 0 bases from J, with 8 bases in between. The CDR3 length is 14 residues. CDR3 nucleotide sequence: TGTGCCAGCAGCTTAATGGGGGTGAACACTGAAGCTTTCTTT. This encodes CASSLMGVNTEAFF.

The gene calls are TRBV12-1 and TRBJ2-2; TRBD1, the D gene given by the table, was not confirmed from the DNA. TRBV12-1 counts as a pseudogene. The CDR3 is 15 residues long. CDR3 in DNA: TGTGCCAGCAGCTTTTGGCCCCAGAACACCGGGGAGCTGTTTTTT. Encoded protein: CASSFWPQNTGELFF.

The gene calls are TRBV10-3 and TRBJ2-7; no clear D. Trimming removed 3 bases from V and 0 bases from J, with 0 bases in between. Germline CDR1 is ENHRY and CDR2 is SYGVKD. This CDR3 contains 11 residues. CDR3 region: CAISDSYEQYF. DNA for the CDR3: TGTGCCATCAGTGACTCCTACGAGCAGTACTTC.

This chain joins TRBV4-1 and TRBJ1-2, with D maybe TRBD1 (6 bases). The CDR3 is 16 amino acids. The V gene's germline CDR1 is MGHRA and CDR2 YSYEKL. With 4 bases removed from V and 3 bases from J, the gap between germline ends came to 18 bases. The CDR3 region is CASSRVPQGQDYGYTF. CDR3 in DNA: TGCGCCAGCAGCCGAGTTCCCCAGGGGCAAGACTATGGCTACACCTTC.

This clone was detected a few times. This chain joins TRBV19 and TRBJ1-5; the match to TRBD1 covers 10 bases. From germline, CDR1 is LNHDA and CDR2 SQIVND (reference sequence). The CDR3 is 13 residues long. V was pared by 8 bases and J by 7 bases, with 5 bases of the junction left unmatched. The CDR3 here is CASAGTGAQPQHF. CDR3 nucleotide sequence: TGTGCCAGTGCCGGGACAGGGGCCCAGCCCCAGCATTTT.

This clone was counted only a few times. The V gene is TRBV27, the J gene TRBJ2-1, with a weak D call TRBD1 (7 bases). Germline V gene data show CDR1 as MNHEY and CDR2 as SMNVEV (reference sequence). Trimming removed 4 bases from V and 4 bases from J, with 14 bases in between. The CDR3 is 15 residues long. As DNA, the CDR3 is TGTGCCAGCAGTTCGGAGGGGGCCGGGTACAATGAGCAGTTCTTC. Its translation: CASSSEGAGYNEQFF.